A single sample gave rise to the 20 T cell receptor beta chains below, sequenced in a study of cytomegalovirus exposure and HLA in healthy donors. Primers: 60 Vbeta forward and 13 Jbeta reverse. Libraries were prepared by immunoSEQ multiplex PCR; TCRdb keeps only in-frame clonotypes and omits some of them. Among a few hundred thousand clones listed, around 83% were seen once. Source material: PBMCs. The receptor source for this set is a girl aged 5-17 years in good health and CMV-seronegative.

This clone came up once. The same CDR3 is also encoded by other DNA sequences in this sample. This chain joins TRBV9 and TRBJ2-5; the D is unclear. This CDR3 spans 13 amino acids. Germline V lookup: CDR1 SGDLS, CDR2 YYNGEE. V was clipped by 1 base and J by 5 bases, with 9 bases between them. The CDR3 sequence is CASSVNGRETQYF. The CDR3 nucleotides are TGTGCCAGCAGCGTAAATGGTCGGGAGACCCAGTACTTC.

CDR3 DNA sequence: TGTGCCAGCAGCGCCCTGGGGGGGCACGAGCAGTACTTC. It is translated as CASSALGGHEQYF. The chain couples TRBV11-3 to TRBJ2-7, with a tentative D call TRBD2 (7 bases). This CDR3 is built from 13 residues. V was shortened by 5 bases and J by 5 bases, with 13 bases between the two germline ends. Germline values: CDR1 SGHNT, CDR2 YENEEA.

The chain couples TRBV5-1 to TRBJ2-1, with TRBD2 matching 7 bases. CDR1 and CDR2 from the germline V gene are SGHRS and YFSETQ. Unmatched junction bases numbered 7, after V lost 5 bases and J lost 5 bases. CDR3 length: 14 amino acids. CDR3 sequence reads: CASRVEGGNNEQFF. CDR3 DNA: TGCGCCAGCAGAGTAGAGGGAGGGAACAATGAGCAGTTCTTC.

A few counts support this clone. This chain uses TRBV5-6 with TRBJ2-3, with D possibly TRBD1 on 5 matching bases. CDR3 length equals 16 residues. V was clipped by 2 bases and J by 2 bases, with 15 bases between them. The germline V gene encodes CDR1 SGHDT and CDR2 YYEEEE. CDR3 nucleotides: TGTGCCAGCAGCTTCCCGACAGTAGGTCTCACAGATACGCAGTATTTT. This sequence encodes CASSFPTVGLTDTQYF.

This clone occurred once. The J gene is TRBJ1-5, the V gene TRBV6-5; D is possibly TRBD1 (6 bases). Trimming removed 0 bases from V and 5 bases from J, with 11 bases in between. Germline assignment: CDR1 MNHEY and CDR2 SVGAGI. This CDR3 is 15 amino acids long. The CDR3 loop reads CASSYSRQAHQPQHF. The CDR3 nucleotides are TGTGCCAGCAGTTACTCCCGACAGGCCCATCAGCCCCAGCATTTT.

The chain carries TRBV5-1 and TRBJ2-7; perhaps TRBD1 as D (6 bases). Trimming pared 4 bases from V and 1 base from J, leaving 9 bases between. The CDR3 is 13 amino acids. CDR1 SGHRS and CDR2 YFSETQ come from the germline V gene. In nucleotides, the CDR3 is TGCGCCAGCAGCAGGGACACGTCCTACGAGCAGTACTTC. Amino acid sequence: CASSRDTSYEQYF.

V usage is TRBV27 and J usage is TRBJ2-7; TRBD1 agrees at 7 bases. The V segment lost 5 bases and the J segment 2 bases; nucleotides outside the gene matches: 9. This CDR3 region has 15 residues. Germline-derived CDR1 and CDR2 are MNHEY and SMNVEV (reference sequence). The CDR3: CASSESSGTAYEQYF. In DNA, the CDR3 is TGTGCCAGCAGTGAATCCTCCGGGACAGCCTACGAGCAGTACTTC.

V usage is TRBV28 and J usage is TRBJ2-5; D is perhaps TRBD1 (5 bases). CDR1 is MDHEN, CDR2 SYDVKM, per germline. This CDR3 contains 17 residues. V shed 5 bases and J shed 4 bases, with 23 bases lying between them. The CDR3 loop reads CASSPISLDSPRETQYF. The DNA of the CDR3 is TGTGCCAGCAGTCCCATCTCCTTAGACAGTCCCAGAGAGACCCAGTACTTC.

The chain is built from TRBV6-5 and TRBJ1-6, with a possible D match to TRBD1 (5 bases). V lost 1 base and J lost 6, with 10 bases in between. The germline V gene has CDR1 MNHEY and CDR2 SVGAGI. CDR3 length: 15 residues. CDR3: CASSYFDSRNSPLHF. CDR3 nucleotide sequence: TGTGCCAGCAGTTACTTTGACAGCCGTAATTCACCCCTCCACTTT.

This clone was detected only once. V and J are TRBV9 and TRBJ1-1, with 8 bases fitting TRBD1. V lost 5 bases, J lost 1 base, and 7 bases stayed unmatched. The germline V gene encodes CDR1 SGDLS and CDR2 YYNGEE. This CDR3 spans 15 amino acids. CDR3 DNA sequence: TGTGCCAGCAGTTCGACACAGGGGGGGAACACTGAAGCTTTCTTT. Its translation: CASSSTQGGNTEAFF.

V is TRBV30 and J is TRBJ1-6; 7 bases match TRBD1. The CDR3 has 14 amino acids. V dropped 1 base and J dropped 7; count of bases not matched to a gene: 4. The V gene's germline CDR1 is GTSNPN and CDR2 SVGIG (reference sequence). This CDR3 is CAWSGQGANSPLHF. The CDR3 nucleotides read TGTGCCTGGAGTGGACAGGGAGCAAATTCACCCCTCCACTTT.

This clone was picked up a small number of times. The chain has TRBV5-6 and TRBJ2-1; 8 bases align to TRBD2. V shed 1 base and J 4 bases; nucleotides not matched to a gene: 13. The CDR3 totals 18 residues. Per the germline V gene, CDR1 is SGHDT and CDR2 is YYEEEE. This CDR3 reads CASSLFSGGAGAYNEQFF. CDR3 nucleotide sequence: TGTGCCAGCAGCTTGTTTAGCGGTGGAGCGGGAGCATACAATGAGCAGTTCTTC.

CDR3 coding DNA: TGCGCCAGCAGCTTGGACAACAAAGCGGGTGAAAAACTGTTTTTT. It is translated as CASSLDNKAGEKLFF. V gene TRBV5-1 combines with J gene TRBJ1-4; no clear D. The V gene's germline CDR1 is SGHRS and CDR2 YFSETQ. Trimming pared 0 bases from V and 7 bases from J, leaving 13 bases between. The CDR3 totals 15 residues.

CDR3 sequence: CASSRTGGVNSNQPQHF. CDR3 in DNA: TGCGCCAGCAGCCGCACAGGGGGCGTTAATAGCAATCAGCCCCAGCATTTT. The rearrangement links TRBV4-1 to TRBJ1-5; 9 positions agree with TRBD1. The junction had 7 bases not matched to a gene; V was cut back by 4 bases and J by 0 bases. Germline V gives CDR1 MGHRA, CDR2 YSYEKL. The CDR3 extends over 17 amino acids.

This clone was detected once. This chain uses TRBV6-5 with TRBJ1-4, with D perhaps matching TRBD1 (5 bases). Germline V CDR1 and CDR2: MNHEY, SVGAGI. V was clipped by 1 base and J by 8 bases, with 14 bases between them. The CDR3 has 15 residues. The CDR3 sequence: CASSYFLGPLEKLFF. CDR3 nucleotide sequence: TGTGCCAGCAGTTACTTTCTGGGGCCTCTCGAAAAACTGTTTTTT.

V is TRBV7-3 and J is TRBJ2-5; 10 bases map to TRBD2. There are 16 residues in the CDR3. V shed 5 bases and J 5 bases; nucleotides not matched to a gene: 11. CDR1 SGHTA and CDR2 FQGTGA come from the germline V gene. CDR3 DNA sequence: TGTGCCAGCAGCCGAAGCGGGGGGGCTTTAGGGGAGACCCAGTACTTC. Amino acids: CASSRSGGALGETQYF.

The chain employs TRBV29-1 and TRBJ2-3, with a weak D call TRBD2 (6 bases). Trimming pared 4 bases from V and 0 bases from J, leaving 14 bases between. CDR3 length: 15 residues. Germline lookup yields CDR1 SQVTM and CDR2 ANQGSEA. Written as DNA, the CDR3 is TGCAGCGTTGTGTCGGGACTGCCTAGCACAGATACGCAGTATTTT. Translation: CSVVSGLPSTDTQYF.

J is TRBJ1-4 and V is TRBV18; D might be TRBD1 (6 bases). From germline, CDR1 is KGHSH and CDR2 LQKENI. The CDR3 runs to 16 residues. V was clipped by 1 base and J by 2 bases, with 11 bases between them. CDR3 amino acids: CASSPRDRLTNEKLFF. CDR3 coding DNA: TGTGCCAGCTCACCACGAGACAGGTTGACTAATGAAAAACTGTTTTTT.

The chain is built from TRBV15 and TRBJ2-1, with D tentatively TRBD2 (5 bases). Germline values: CDR1 LNHNV, CDR2 YYDKDF (reference sequence). Trimming stripped 0 bases from V and 3 bases from J, with 9 bases between. The CDR3 runs 15 residues. CDR3 amino acids: CATSRDGSFYNEQFF. CDR3 DNA sequence: TGTGCCACCAGCAGAGATGGGAGCTTCTACAATGAGCAGTTCTTC.

This clone came up a few times. This chain links TRBV29-1 with TRBJ2-5; 10 bases map to TRBD1. Looked up from germline, CDR1 is SQVTM and CDR2 is ANQGSEA. The ends lost 6 bases at V and 5 bases at J; junction bases unmatched: 12. CDR3 length: 15 residues. The CDR3 region is CSVVPGQGRRETQYF. CDR3 DNA sequence: TGCAGCGTCGTGCCGGGACAGGGGAGAAGGGAGACCCAGTACTTC.